Presented here are 14 T cell receptor beta chains from one specimen sequenced in a study of radiotherapy plus CTLA-4 blockade in lung cancer. The repertoire was sequenced with immunoSEQ multiplex PCR; TCRdb's copy has only in-frame clones and lacks some. The data show some 87,000 clones, approximately 82% seen once. The source material was peripheral blood, sampled from a patient treated with radiotherapy plus ipilimumab. These receptor sequences come from a human donor with non-small cell lung cancer that progressed on radiotherapy plus ipilimumab.

The genes are TRBV15 and TRBJ2-7; the D gene could be TRBD1 or TRBD2 (5 bases each). Germline CDR1 LNHNV, CDR2 YYDKDF (reference sequence). Trimming pared 3 bases from V and 2 bases from J, leaving 26 bases between. The CDR3 is made up of 19 amino acids. The CDR3 region is CATSSTRPGRVVTPYEQYF. CDR3 DNA: TGTGCCACCAGCAGCACACGACCAGGGCGGGTGGTGACTCCCTACGAGCAGTACTTC. Full variable domain (rest looked up from reference TRBV15 and TRBJ2-7): DAMVIQNPRYQVTQFGKPVTLSCSQTLNHNVMYWYQQKSSQAPKLLFHYYDKDFNNEADTPDNFQSRRPNTSFCFLDIRSPGLGDTAMYLCATSSTRPGRVVTPYEQYFGPGTRLTVT.

In this sample, this clone turned up a few times. The chain has TRBV10-3 and TRBJ2-7; 7 nucleotides match TRBD1. Looked up from germline, CDR1 is ENHRY and CDR2 is SYGVKD. The CDR3 consists of 17 residues. The trim removed 2 bases at V and 0 bases at J, leaving 10 bases unmatched. CDR3 nucleotides: TGTGCCATCAGTGAGGGGACCGGACAGGCAAACTCCTACGAGCAGTACTTC. Encoded protein: CAISEGTGQANSYEQYF.

The rearrangement uses TRBV13 and TRBJ2-6; D is unresolved. The V gene's germline CDR1 is PRHDT and CDR2 FYEKMQ (reference sequence). V dropped 2 bases and J dropped 0 bases, with 14 bases sitting between them. The CDR3 runs 18 residues. CDR3 bases: TGTGCCAGCAGCTTATTGGGTCCAGGAGTCTCTGGGGCCAACGTCCTGACTTTC. Residues: CASSLLGPGVSGANVLTF.

The J gene is TRBJ1-1, the V gene TRBV11-3, with no clear D. Looked up from germline, CDR1 is SGHNT and CDR2 is YENEEA. The ends were cut back, 1 base at V and 8 bases at J, with 14 bases in the middle. The CDR3 has 14 residues. CDR3 nucleotides: TGTGCCAGCAGCTTAGGGAGTAGGCCAGAAGAAGCTTTCTTT. Translated: CASSLGSRPEEAFF.

The CDR3 region is CASSPETGSGANVLTF. The CDR3 nucleotides are TGTGCCAGCAGCCCCGAGACAGGGTCCGGGGCCAACGTCCTGACTTTC. The rearrangement uses TRBV7-9 and TRBJ2-6; 7 bases match TRBD1. There are 16 residues in the CDR3. Germline loops: CDR1 SEHNR, CDR2 FQNEAQ (reference sequence). V was pared by 5 bases and J by 4 bases, with 8 bases of the junction left unmatched.

This rearrangement joins TRBV7-8 to TRBJ2-5, with D tentatively TRBD1 (5 bases). The CDR3 extends over 14 amino acids. The V and J ends lost 1 base and 7 bases respectively, with 13 bases between them. The germline V gene encodes CDR1 SGHVS and CDR2 FQNEAQ. The CDR3 loop is CASSLEGSLGTQYF. The CDR3 DNA is TGTGCCAGCAGCTTAGAGGGGTCACTTGGGACCCAGTACTTC.

V is TRBV15 and J is TRBJ1-5; D possibly corresponds to TRBD1 (5 bases). Trimming removed 0 bases at V and 0 bases at J, with 12 bases between. The length of the CDR3 is 17 residues. Germline V lookup: CDR1 LNHNV, CDR2 YYDKDF (reference sequence). The CDR3: CATSRDPLTVSNQPQHF. CDR3 nucleotide sequence: TGTGCCACCAGCAGAGACCCCTTGACAGTTAGCAATCAGCCCCAGCATTTT.

The chain carries TRBV5-6 and TRBJ2-5; 11 bases line up with TRBD2. The V and J ends lost 2 bases and 4 bases, in that order; junction bases with no gene match: 4. This CDR3 spans 15 amino acids. Germline CDR1 and CDR2: SGHDT and YYEEEE. The CDR3 coding sequence is TGTGCCAGCAGCTTATCACTAGCGGGGGCAGAGACCCAGTACTTC. Amino acid sequence: CASSLSLAGAETQYF.

V is TRBV28 and J is TRBJ2-7; D gene uncertain. Germline CDR1 MDHEN, CDR2 SYDVKM. Between the trimmed V and J ends, which lost 4 bases and 1 base, there was a span of 11 bases. CDR3 size: 14 residues. The CDR3 region has the DNA TGTGCCAGCAGTTCATCGGACCGATCCTACGAGCAGTACTTC. Translation: CASSSSDRSYEQYF.

The CDR3 protein is CASSPGQDYYGYTF. DNA of the CDR3: TGTGCCAGCTCACCGGGACAGGACTACTATGGCTACACCTTC. The gene calls are TRBV18 and TRBJ1-2, with 8 bases lining up with TRBD1. Per germline, CDR1 KGHSH and CDR2 LQKENI. The CDR3 runs 14 residues. V lost 3 bases to trimming and J lost 3 bases; unmatched junction nucleotides: 3.

J is TRBJ2-1 and V is TRBV18; D is unclear. Looked up from germline, CDR1 is KGHSH and CDR2 is LQKENI. V was clipped by 5 bases and J by 5 bases, with 22 bases between them. The CDR3 covers 17 residues. CDR3 in DNA: TGTGCCAGCTCAGTTGGGCAGGCTTCCTTGAGCCACAATGAGCAGTTCTTC. Its translation: CASSVGQASLSHNEQFF.

This clone has a single count. The chain combines TRBV30 with TRBJ1-5, with D tentatively TRBD1 (6 bases). The CDR3 loop spans 15 amino acids. V lost 2 bases and J lost 2, with 13 bases in between. Germline assignment: CDR1 GTSNPN and CDR2 SVGIG (reference sequence). CDR3 in amino acids: CAWSWAGERNQPQHF. DNA of the CDR3: TGTGCCTGGAGTTGGGCAGGGGAGCGCAATCAGCCCCAGCATTTT.

The chain is built from TRBV4-3 and TRBJ2-2; 7 bases align to TRBD2. Unmatched junction bases numbered 6, after V lost 0 bases and J lost 5 bases. CDR3 length equals 16 residues. Germline-derived CDR1 and CDR2 are LGHNA and YSLEER. CDR3 nucleotide sequence: TGCGCCAGCAGCCAAGACGTCGCGGGGGATACCGGGGAGCTGTTTTTT. Translating it yields CASSQDVAGDTGELFF.

This clone occurred once. The CDR3 region has the DNA TGCGCCAGCAGCCAGTCGCTGGGATCGAATGAAAAACTGTTTTTT. It yields the protein CASSQSLGSNEKLFF. V gene TRBV4-1 combines with J gene TRBJ1-4; D is ambiguous. Per germline, CDR1 MGHRA and CDR2 YSYEKL. The CDR3 is made up of 15 amino acids. V was cut by 3 bases and J by 5 bases, with 13 bases left in between.